A single sample gave rise to the 27 T cell receptor beta chains below, sequenced in a study of cytomegalovirus exposure and HLA in healthy donors. The PCR was carried out with 60 Vbeta primers and 13 Jbeta primers. The method was immunoSEQ multiplex PCR; TCRdb's version includes in-frame clones alone and lacks a portion of them. The sample lists 90,000 to 150,000 clones, approximately 80% seen once, with less than 2.5% in the top ten. The sequenced material came from PBMCs. The receptors derive from a woman aged 40 to 55 in good health and CMV-seronegative.

The chain combines TRBV19 with TRBJ2-2; TRBD1 aligns across 7 bases. J was trimmed by 1 base and V by 6 bases; bases with no gene match: 5. CDR3 length equals 15 residues. Germline assignment: CDR1 LNHDA and CDR2 SQIVND (reference sequence). The DNA of the CDR3 is TGTGCCAGTAGCACGGGACAGAAGAACACCGGGGAGCTGTTTTTT. Residues: CASSTGQKNTGELFF.

The chain couples TRBV27 to TRBJ1-1, with TRBD1 matching 7 bases. V shed 5 bases, J shed 4 bases, and the junction held 4 bases outside the gene matches. Germline lookup yields CDR1 MNHEY and CDR2 SMNVEV (reference sequence). CDR3 length: 13 residues. This CDR3 reads CASSKQGFTEAFF. In DNA, the CDR3 is TGTGCCAGCAGTAAACAGGGGTTCACTGAAGCTTTCTTT.

Only one count was recorded for this clone. The chain couples TRBV6-6 to TRBJ2-1, with D possibly TRBD2 on 5 matching bases. The CDR3 length is 14 residues. V was pared by 2 bases and J by 4 bases, with 9 bases between. Germline V gene sequence: CDR1 MNHNY, CDR2 SVGAGI (reference sequence). The CDR3 DNA is TGTGCCAGCAGTTACGGACTTAATTACAATGAGCAGTTCTTC. This encodes CASSYGLNYNEQFF.

The V gene is TRBV9, the J gene TRBJ1-2, with D maybe TRBD1 (6 bases). Deletions cut 0 bases from V and 3 bases from J, with 12 bases between. Per the germline V gene, CDR1 is SGDLS and CDR2 is YYNGEE. CDR3 size: 15 residues. The CDR3 region is CASSVEGRGDYGYTF. The DNA of the CDR3 is TGTGCCAGCAGCGTAGAAGGCAGGGGTGACTATGGCTACACCTTC.

The genes are TRBV12-5 and TRBJ1-1; D is possibly TRBD1 (6 bases). The CDR3 is made up of 14 amino acids. Trimming took 5 bases from V and 6 from J, leaving 16 bases between them. Germline V lookup: CDR1 LGHNT, CDR2 FRNRAP. The DNA of the CDR3 is TGTGCTAGTGGTGTAACAGGGTTAGGGGCTGAAGCTTTCTTT. The encoded protein is CASGVTGLGAEAFF.

A note on this clone: One end of the junction does not line up with germline, which may come from a read error. The V gene is TRBV12-5, the J gene TRBJ1-1; TRBD1 agrees at 7 bases. Germline loops: CDR1 LGHNT, CDR2 FRNRAP. The CDR3 runs to 13 residues. In DNA, the CDR3 is TGTGCTAGTGGTTCACAGGGGAACGCTGAAGCTTTCTTT. The encoded protein is CASGSQGNAEAFF.

V and J are TRBV20-1 and TRBJ2-7; no firm D call. Per germline, CDR1 DFQATT and CDR2 SNEGSKA (reference sequence). The V end was cut by 3 bases, the J end by 12 bases, with 12 bases between. CDR3 size: 10 residues. CDR3 sequence reads: CSASPRSLYF. Written as DNA, the CDR3 is TGCAGTGCTAGCCCGCGAAGCTTGTACTTC.

The chain joins TRBV5-1 to TRBJ2-3, with 7 bases matching TRBD1. Germline loops: CDR1 SGHRS, CDR2 YFSETQ. V shed 5 bases, J shed 3 bases, and the junction held 9 bases outside the gene matches. This CDR3 spans 15 amino acids. Written as DNA, the CDR3 is TGCGCCAGCAGTCGACAGGGCCCTCAGACAGATACGCAGTATTTT. It encodes CASSRQGPQTDTQYF. Full variable domain (missing parts from reference TRBV5-1 and TRBJ2-3): KAGVTQTPRYLIKTRGQQVTLSCSPISGHRSVSWYQQTPGQGLQFLFEYFSETQRNKGNFPGRFSGRQFSNSRSEMNVSTLELGDSALYLCASSRQGPQTDTQYFGPGTRLTVL.

This sequence joins TRBV11-2 and TRBJ2-5; 7 nucleotides match TRBD1. The J segment lost 0 bases and the V segment lost 1 base, leaving 2 bases of the junction unmatched. This CDR3 contains 15 residues. From germline, CDR1 is SGHAT and CDR2 FQNNGV. Here the CDR3 DNA reads TGTGCCAGCAGCTTAGGGGACAGACACCAAGAGACCCAGTACTTC. Translating gives CASSLGDRHQETQYF. The variable domain in full, with the rest retrieved from reference TRBV11-2 and TRBJ2-5, is EAGVAQSPRYKIIEKRQSVAFWCNPISGHATLYWYQQILGQGPKLLIQFQNNGVVDDSQLPKDRFSAERLKGVDSTLKIQPAKLEDSAVYLCASSLGDRHQETQYFGPGTRLLVL.

The rearrangement joins TRBV5-6 to TRBJ1-5; D gene ambiguous. V was shortened by 3 bases and J by 6 bases, with 13 bases between the two germline ends. The germline gives CDR1 SGHDT, CDR2 YYEEEE. CDR3 length equals 14 residues. The CDR3 sequence: CASSSGLPSQPQHF. The DNA of the CDR3 is TGTGCCAGCAGCTCGGGTCTTCCGAGTCAGCCCCAGCATTTT.

In this sample, this clone turned up a few times. V usage is TRBV19 and J usage is TRBJ2-3, with TRBD2 as a possible D gene (5 bases). Germline V gene sequence: CDR1 LNHDA, CDR2 SQIVND (reference sequence). The CDR3 sequence is 14 residues long. Trimming shortened V by 5 bases and J by 0 bases, and 9 bases separated the two germline ends. This CDR3 reads CASSERVSTDTQYF. As DNA, the CDR3 is TGTGCCAGTAGTGAGAGGGTTAGCACAGATACGCAGTATTTT. Combining the CDR3 with reference TRBV19 and TRBJ2-3 gives the whole variable domain DGGITQSPKYLFRKEGQNVTLSCEQNLNHDAMYWYRQDPGQGLRLIYYSQIVNDFQKGDIAEGYSVSREKKESFPLTVTSAQKNPTAFYLCASSERVSTDTQYFGPGTRLTVL.

This chain's CDR3 is CASTPGGKSNYEQYF. CDR3 nucleotide sequence: TGTGCCAGCACCCCAGGGGGTAAAAGTAACTACGAGCAGTACTTC. This chain joins TRBV6-1 and TRBJ2-7; 7 nucleotides match TRBD1. The length of the CDR3 is 15 residues. CDR1 is MNHNS and CDR2 is SASEGT in the germline V gene. V shed 7 bases and J 3 bases; nucleotides not matched to a gene: 12.

The DNA for the CDR3 is TGTGCCAGCAGTTTATCGACATTTAGCAATCAGCCCCAGCATTTT. The encoded protein is CASSLSTFSNQPQHF. This chain uses TRBV28 with TRBJ1-5; D gene ambiguous. The CDR3 loop spans 15 amino acids. Looked up from germline, CDR1 is MDHEN and CDR2 is SYDVKM. V was clipped by 1 base and J by 0 bases, with 7 bases between them.

The chain links TRBV18 to TRBJ1-1; D is uncertain. This CDR3 has 14 residues. CDR1 and CDR2 from the germline V gene are KGHSH and LQKENI. Trimming cost V 3 bases and J 1 base, with 9 bases left between them. CDR3 DNA sequence: TGTGCCAGCTCACCGTTGGCCGAGAACACTGAAGCTTTCTTT. The encoded protein is CASSPLAENTEAFF.

The chain recombines TRBV19 with TRBJ2-3; a possible D gene is TRBD2 (5 bases). Germline V lookup: CDR1 LNHDA, CDR2 SQIVND (reference sequence). The length of the CDR3 is 15 residues. V was cut by 6 bases and J by 1 base, with 14 bases left in between. The CDR3 coding sequence is TGTGCCAGTAGCCCGGACGGGAAGGGCACAGATACGCAGTATTTT. Amino acid sequence: CASSPDGKGTDTQYF.

The chain has TRBV5-4 and TRBJ2-2; a possible D gene is TRBD2 (7 bases). The CDR3 has 15 residues. CDR1 is SGHNT and CDR2 is YYREEE in the germline V gene (reference sequence). Trimming pared 3 bases from V and 4 bases from J, leaving 13 bases between. CDR3 amino acids: CASSWGGGGTGELFF. CDR3 bases: TGTGCCAGCAGCTGGGGGGGAGGGGGCACCGGGGAGCTGTTTTTT.

This clone has a single count. This chain uses TRBV6-1 with TRBJ2-5; no firm D call. The CDR3 runs 14 residues. Trimming pared 2 bases from V and 2 bases from J, leaving 9 bases between. Germline V lookup: CDR1 MNHNS, CDR2 SASEGT. As DNA, the CDR3 is TGTGCCAGCAGTGAATCGACATTGCAAGAGACCCAGTACTTC. Translation: CASSESTLQETQYF.

This chain uses TRBV28 with TRBJ2-3; D is perhaps TRBD2 (5 bases). Germline lookup yields CDR1 MDHEN and CDR2 SYDVKM. The CDR3 runs to 14 residues. With 3 bases removed from V and 0 bases from J, the gap between germline ends came to 7 bases. The CDR3 sequence: CASSLDSSTDTQYF. The CDR3 DNA follows: TGTGCCAGCAGTTTGGACTCGAGCACAGATACGCAGTATTTT.

This rearrangement joins TRBV7-9 to TRBJ2-7; the D gene is possibly TRBD2 (5 bases). There are 13 residues in the CDR3. Germline CDR1 SEHNR, CDR2 FQNEAQ (reference sequence). Trimming pared 5 bases from V and 7 bases from J, leaving 15 bases between. The CDR3 reads CASSPSKTGEQYF. CDR3 DNA sequence: TGTGCCAGCAGCCCATCAAAGACGGGGGAGCAGTACTTC.

The J gene is TRBJ2-7, the V gene TRBV14, with 8 bases lining up with TRBD2. CDR3 length equals 14 residues. Looked up from germline, CDR1 is SGHDN and CDR2 is FVKESK. V shed 5 bases and J 1 base; nucleotides not matched to a gene: 4. CDR3 amino acids: CASSTTSGSYEQYF. Here the CDR3 DNA reads TGTGCCAGCAGCACCACTAGCGGATCCTACGAGCAGTACTTC. Looking up the rest from reference TRBV14 and TRBJ2-7 gives the full variable domain: EAGVTQFPSHSVIEKGQTVTLRCDPISGHDNLYWYRRVMGKEIKFLLHFVKESKQDESGMPNNRFLAERTGGTYSTLKVQPAELEDSGVYFCASSTTSGSYEQYFGPGTRLTVT.

The chain uses TRBV30 and TRBJ1-4; 8 nucleotides agree with TRBD1. J was trimmed by 1 base and V by 2 bases; bases with no gene match: 15. Germline-derived CDR1 and CDR2 are GTSNPN and SVGIG (reference sequence). The CDR3 is 19 amino acids. The CDR3 sequence: CAWSSRFGRGRRTNEKLFF. DNA of the CDR3: TGTGCCTGGAGTTCTCGATTCGGCAGGGGGCGGAGAACTAATGAAAAACTGTTTTTT.

V is TRBV5-6 and J is TRBJ2-7; the D gene is possibly TRBD2 (5 bases). This CDR3 comprises 11 residues. Trimming took 2 bases from V and 7 from J, leaving 7 bases between them. Germline CDR1 is SGHDT and CDR2 is YYEEEE. The chain's CDR3 is CASSFRGEQYF. The CDR3 region has the DNA TGTGCCAGCAGCTTCCGAGGGGAGCAGTACTTC. Full variable domain (missing parts from reference TRBV5-6 and TRBJ2-7): DAGVTQSPTHLIKTRGQQVTLRCSPKSGHDTVSWYQQALGQGPQFIFQYYEEEERQRGNFPDRFSGHQFPNYSSELNVNALLLGDSALYLCASSFRGEQYFGPGTRLTVT.

This chain links TRBV9 with TRBJ1-1, with D tentatively TRBD1 (5 bases). Germline CDR1 SGDLS, CDR2 YYNGEE. V dropped 3 bases and J dropped 1 base, with 13 bases sitting between them. This CDR3 is built from 15 residues. The CDR3 here is CASSGGVKKNTEAFF. CDR3 nucleotides: TGTGCCAGCAGCGGGGGCGTAAAGAAGAACACTGAAGCTTTCTTT.

The CDR3 spells CASSYSGRANTGELFF. CDR3 bases: TGTGCCAGCAGCTATAGCGGGAGGGCGAACACCGGGGAGCTGTTTTTT. The chain joins TRBV28 to TRBJ2-2; 11 bases are shared with TRBD2. Germline CDR1 MDHEN, CDR2 SYDVKM. J gave up 0 bases and V 6 bases, and 3 bases lay outside the gene matches. This CDR3 spans 16 amino acids.

The rearrangement joins TRBV4-1 to TRBJ1-1; 9 positions match TRBD1. In germline, CDR1 is MGHRA, CDR2 YSYEKL. The CDR3 spans 15 residues. V shed 1 base and J 5 bases; nucleotides not matched to a gene: 5. The CDR3 protein is CASSQGTGAWTEAFF. The CDR3 nucleotides are TGCGCCAGCAGCCAAGGGACAGGGGCCTGGACTGAAGCTTTCTTT.

J is TRBJ2-7 and V is TRBV27; D unresolved. The CDR3 runs to 13 residues. V lost 6 bases, J lost 4 bases, and 13 bases lay in between. CDR1 is MNHEY, CDR2 SMNVEV, per germline (reference sequence). The CDR3 DNA is TGTGCCAGCAGAACCGGGTCGCCTTACGAGCAGTACTTC. Translated: CASRTGSPYEQYF.

This chain connects TRBV30 to TRBJ2-7, with D hard to call. The germline gives CDR1 GTSNPN, CDR2 SVGIG (reference sequence). Trimming took 2 bases from V and 6 from J, leaving 11 bases between them. The CDR3 totals 12 residues. CDR3 DNA sequence: TGTGCCTGGAGTACTTGGGCGCCCGAGCAGTACTTC. As protein: CAWSTWAPEQYF.